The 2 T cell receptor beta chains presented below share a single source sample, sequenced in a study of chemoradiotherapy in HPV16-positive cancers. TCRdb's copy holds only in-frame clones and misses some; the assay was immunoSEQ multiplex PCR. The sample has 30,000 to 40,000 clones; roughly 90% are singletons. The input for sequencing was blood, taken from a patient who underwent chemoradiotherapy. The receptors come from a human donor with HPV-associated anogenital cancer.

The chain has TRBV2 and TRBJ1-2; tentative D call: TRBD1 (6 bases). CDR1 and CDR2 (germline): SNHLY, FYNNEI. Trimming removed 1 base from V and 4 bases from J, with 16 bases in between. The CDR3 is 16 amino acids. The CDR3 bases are TGTGCCAGCAGTGAAGTTGGGGGCTTGACCTCCTATGGCTACACCTTC. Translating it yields CASSEVGGLTSYGYTF. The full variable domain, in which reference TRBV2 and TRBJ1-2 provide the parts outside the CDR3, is EPEVTQTPSHQVTQMGQEVILRCVPISNHLYFYWYRQILGQKVEFLVSFYNNEISEKSEIFDDQFSVERPDGSNFTLKIRSTKLEDSAMYFCASSEVGGLTSYGYTFGSGTRLTVV.

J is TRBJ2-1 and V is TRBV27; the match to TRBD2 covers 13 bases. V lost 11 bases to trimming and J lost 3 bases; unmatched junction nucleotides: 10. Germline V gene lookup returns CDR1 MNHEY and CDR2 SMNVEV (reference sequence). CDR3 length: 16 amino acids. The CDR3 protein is CASRTSGGAVYNEQFF. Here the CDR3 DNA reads TGTGCCTCTAGAACTAGCGGGGGGGCCGTCTACAATGAGCAGTTCTTC.